This T cell receptor (beta chain) emerged from a study of T cell changes during pregnancy in multiple sclerosis. Here immunoSEQ multiplex PCR was the method, and the copy in TCRdb shows in-frame clones only, minus some. The sample shows some 10,000 clones, approximately 90% of them seen only once. The receptor comes from a female donor in good health, enrolled as a control in a pregnancy study. The source was CD8+ T cells from peripheral blood mononuclear cells, collected in the first trimester of pregnancy.

CDR3 bases: TGTGCCAGCAGTGACTCTGCGGGGGGGCCCACCGGGGAGCTGTTTTTT. Encoded protein: CASSDSAGGPTGELFF. The chain uses TRBV6-4 and TRBJ2-2; 9 nucleotides match TRBD2. This CDR3 spans 16 amino acids. Germline-derived CDR1 and CDR2 are MRHNA and SNTAGT. V lost 0 bases, J lost 4 bases, and 3 bases stayed unmatched.